Listed below are T cell receptor beta chains from one sample, sequenced in a study of CD8+ T cells in alopecia areata. Here immunoSEQ multiplex PCR was the method, and the copy in TCRdb shows in-frame clones only, minus some. Of roughly 64,000 clones in the sample, roughly 50% are singletons; the top ten hold roughly 20%. The material was CD8+ T cells sorted from blood, obtained at approximately week 37, from a patient treated with tofacitinib. These receptors were taken from a human donor with alopecia areata. CDR3s include the opening cysteine and the closing phenylalanine or tryptophan. D genes are given only for firm matches. Clone size is not always given. Where it is, it says once, few, many or a class for expanded clones.

>TRBJ2-6|20|NA|NA|TRBV4-2
CASSPGTPGDPSSGANVLTF
TGTGCCAGCAGCCCCGGGACACCAGGGGATCCCAGCTCTGGGGCCAACGTCCTGACTTTC
>TRBJ2-1|15|NA|TRBD1|TRBV27
CASSETGAPYNEQFF
TGTGCCAGCAGTGAGACAGGGGCCCCTTACAATGAGCAGTTCTTC
>TRBJ2-3|16|NA|NA|TRBV7-9
CASSPEDSLSTDTQYF
TGTGCCAGCAGCCCCGAGGACAGCCTAAGCACAGATACGCAGTATTTT
>TRBJ2-1|16|NA|TRBD2|TRBV7-9
CASSPTSGRGYNEQFF
TGTGCCAGCAGCCCCACTAGCGGGAGGGGCTACAATGAGCAGTTCTTC
>TRBJ2-7|15|NA|TRBD2|TRBV5-6
CASSFGSGGAYEQYF
TGTGCCAGCAGCTTCGGCAGCGGGGGGGCCTACGAGCAGTACTTC
>TRBJ2-1|16|NA|TRBD1|TRBV7-2
CASSTRDREPYNEQFF
TGTGCCAGCAGTACCAGGGACAGGGAGCCCTACAATGAGCAGTTCTTC
>TRBJ2-2|15|once|NA|TRBV27
CASSEIRSNTGELFF
TGTGCCAGCAGCGAGATCCGATCGAACACCGGGGAGCTGTTTTTT
>TRBJ1-5|15|NA|NA|TRBV4-1
CASSQDVALNQPQHF
TGCGCCAGCAGCCAAGATGTAGCCCTTAATCAGCCCCAGCATTTT
>TRBJ2-6|14|NA|NA|TRBV15
CATSPSAGANVLTF
TGTGCCACCAGCCCGAGTGCCGGGGCCAACGTCCTGACTTTC
>TRBJ2-7|14|NA|TRBD2|TRBV6-1
CASKPGLAAYEQYF
TGTGCCAGCAAACCGGGACTAGCGGCCTACGAGCAGTACTTC